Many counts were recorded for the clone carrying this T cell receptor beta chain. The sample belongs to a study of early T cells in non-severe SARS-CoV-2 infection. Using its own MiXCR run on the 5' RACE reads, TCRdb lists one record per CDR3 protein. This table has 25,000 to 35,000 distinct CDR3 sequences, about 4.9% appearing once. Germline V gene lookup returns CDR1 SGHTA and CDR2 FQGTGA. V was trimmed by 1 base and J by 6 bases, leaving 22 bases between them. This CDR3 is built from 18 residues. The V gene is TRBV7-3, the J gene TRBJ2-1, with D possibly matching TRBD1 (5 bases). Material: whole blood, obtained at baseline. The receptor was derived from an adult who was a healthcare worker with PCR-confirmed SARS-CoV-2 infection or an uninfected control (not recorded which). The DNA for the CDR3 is TGTGCCAGCAGCTTAAATGCCCGTTTTACAGGCCGTGGCAATGAGCAGTTCTTC. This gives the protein CASSLNARFTGRGNEQFF.